The clone carrying this T cell receptor beta chain has a single count. Genomic DNA, for the unsorted samples, came from some 100 million PBMCs. Ten immunoSEQ deep assay plates served to sequence unsorted PBMC DNA. Sequenced by immunoSEQ multiplex PCR; TCRdb stores in-frame clones only, minus some. Of 520,000 or so clones listed, 79% were seen once; the top ten hold 13%. These data originate in a study of shared clonotypes between healthy human individuals. Germline CDR1 reads GTSNPN; CDR2 reads SVGIG (reference sequence). V was pared by 3 bases and J by 3 bases, with 6 bases of the junction left unmatched. The CDR3 length is 15 residues.

The chain couples TRBV30 to TRBJ2-1; TRBD2 matches 9 bases. The sample taken for sequencing was PBMCs. The receptor was isolated from a woman aged 40 to 50 in good health. Some clones in this sample may be carry-over from other donors' samples. The CDR3 coding sequence is TGTGCCTGGAGCCGAGAACTAGCGGGCTACAATGAGCAGTTCTTC. It is translated as CAWSRELAGYNEQFF.